What follows are 30 T cell receptor beta chains derived from one specimen sequenced in a study of control samples from healthy donors and cancer patients. Some clones are missing from TCRdb's copy, which holds only in-frame ones; the method was immunoSEQ multiplex PCR. There are some 130,000 clones in the sample; about nine tenths occur only once, and 5.5% to 7% lies in the top ten. The sequencing input was blood. The receptors were sampled from a man younger than 35 in good health.

The V gene is TRBV4-1, the J gene TRBJ2-5; D gene uncertain. The CDR3 is made up of 15 amino acids. From germline, CDR1 is MGHRA and CDR2 YSYEKL. V dropped 0 bases and J dropped 1 base, with 9 bases sitting between them. CDR3 bases: TGCGCCAGCAGCCAAGATACGGGCGCCCAAGAGACCCAGTACTTC. Translation gives CASSQDTGAQETQYF.

V is TRBV29-1 and J is TRBJ2-5, with D possibly matching TRBD2 (5 bases). The V gene lost 2 bases and the J gene lost 5 bases, with 18 bases spanning the gap. CDR3 length equals 15 residues. The germline CDR1 and CDR2 sequences are SQVTM and ANQGSEA. The CDR3 spells CSVELGPQTGETQYF. The CDR3 coding sequence is TGCAGCGTTGAACTAGGCCCTCAAACGGGGGAGACCCAGTACTTC.

Here the CDR3 reads CASTDGGNTEAFF. The CDR3 DNA sequence: TGCGCCAGCACCGACGGAGGGAACACTGAAGCTTTCTTT. The chain joins TRBV10-1 to TRBJ1-1; no firm D call. Germline V gene sequence: CDR1 WNHNN, CDR2 SYGVQD (reference sequence). V shed 7 bases and J shed 1 base, with 10 bases lying between them. The CDR3 has 13 amino acids.

The chain recombines TRBV21-1 with TRBJ2-3. TRBV21-1 is shown as a pseudogene. The CDR3 extends over 17 amino acids. As DNA, the CDR3 is TGTGCCAGCAGCAAGGACCCACATTTGGGGGACACAGATACGCAGTATTTT. Translation gives CASSKDPHLGDTDTQYF.

The V gene is TRBV6-5, the J gene TRBJ1-2, with D unresolved. Germline CDR1 is MNHEY and CDR2 is SVGAGI. This CDR3 region has 13 residues. V gave up 2 bases and J gave up 4 bases, with 8 bases separating them. CDR3 sequence (DNA): TGTGCCAGCAGTTACAGGGAAGTCTATGGCTACACCTTC. It codes for CASSYREVYGYTF.

The CDR3 sequence is CASSFSGSYEQYF. The CDR3 bases are TGTGCCAGCAGCTTCAGTGGGTCCTACGAGCAGTACTTC. V usage is TRBV7-6 and J usage is TRBJ2-7; D call uncertain. Between the trimmed V and J ends, which lost 3 bases and 1 base, there was a span of 7 bases. The CDR3 is made up of 13 amino acids. The germline CDR1 and CDR2 sequences are SGHVS and FNYEAQ.

The J gene is TRBJ1-2, the V gene TRBV10-3; 11 positions agree with TRBD1. CDR1 and CDR2 from the germline V gene are ENHRY and SYGVKD. This CDR3 spans 15 amino acids. V shed 10 bases and J 7 bases; nucleotides not matched to a gene: 14. The CDR3 DNA is TGTGCCACCGGGCCAGGGCCGGGACAGGGGGGTGGCTACACCTTC. Translation: CATGPGPGQGGGYTF.

The genes are TRBV2 and TRBJ2-7; 7 bases line up with TRBD2. Per the germline V gene, CDR1 is SNHLY and CDR2 is FYNNEI. The CDR3 has 16 amino acids. V lost 3 bases and J lost 2; bases outside the gene matches: 10. The CDR3 loop reads CASSDGSGARPYEQYF. The CDR3 DNA sequence: TGTGCCAGCAGTGATGGGAGCGGGGCGCGCCCCTACGAGCAGTACTTC. The full variable domain, rest sourced from reference TRBV2 and TRBJ2-7, is EPEVTQTPSHQVTQMGQEVILRCVPISNHLYFYWYRQILGQKVEFLVSFYNNEISEKSEIFDDQFSVERPDGSNFTLKIRSTKLEDSAMYFCASSDGSGARPYEQYFGPGTRLTVT.

The chain has TRBV2 and TRBJ2-1; the D is unclear. The V end was cut by 5 bases, the J end by 1 base, with 9 bases between. The germline V gene has CDR1 SNHLY and CDR2 FYNNEI. CDR3 size: 14 residues. CDR3 in amino acids: CASSSLLSYNEQFF. The CDR3 DNA reads as TGTGCCAGCAGTAGTCTGTTGTCCTACAATGAGCAGTTCTTC. Combining the CDR3 with reference TRBV2 and TRBJ2-1 gives the whole variable domain EPEVTQTPSHQVTQMGQEVILRCVPISNHLYFYWYRQILGQKVEFLVSFYNNEISEKSEIFDDQFSVERPDGSNFTLKIRSTKLEDSAMYFCASSSLLSYNEQFFGPGTRLTVL.

The chain recombines TRBV9 with TRBJ1-2, with TRBD1 identical over 9 bases. Losses at the gene ends were 2 bases for V and 12 bases for J; bases not matched to a gene: 11. Germline CDR1 SGDLS, CDR2 YYNGEE. This CDR3 contains 14 residues. The CDR3 nucleotides are TGTGCCAGCAGCGTCGTGACAGGGGGTGATATCCACACCTTC. Its protein product is CASSVVTGGDIHTF.

This chain links TRBV4-1 with TRBJ2-1; 8 bases are shared with TRBD2. The germline V gene encodes CDR1 MGHRA and CDR2 YSYEKL. Unmatched junction bases numbered 5, after V lost 3 bases and J lost 7 bases. CDR3 length: 14 amino acids. The CDR3 loop is CASSHTGGLNEQFF. The DNA for the CDR3 is TGCGCCAGCAGCCACACGGGGGGGCTTAATGAGCAGTTCTTC.

The CDR3 protein is CASSGSSGGGTGELFF. The CDR3 nucleotides are TGTGCCAGCAGTGGATCTAGCGGGGGGGGCACCGGGGAGCTGTTTTTT. The chain links TRBV2 to TRBJ2-2; 12 nucleotides match TRBD2. The CDR3 runs to 16 residues. V was pared by 4 bases and J by 4 bases, with 4 bases of the junction left unmatched. Germline V CDR1 and CDR2: SNHLY, FYNNEI.

The rearrangement links TRBV5-1 to TRBJ1-1; D remains unclear. The CDR3 covers 15 residues. The germline V gene has CDR1 SGHRS and CDR2 YFSETQ. Trimming took 0 bases from V and 1 from J, leaving 10 bases between them. CDR3 bases: TGCGCCAGCAGCTTGGCCCCTGGGCAGAACACTGAAGCTTTCTTT. Encoded protein: CASSLAPGQNTEAFF.

This chain connects TRBV6-5 to TRBJ2-3; no clear D gene. Germline V gene sequence: CDR1 MNHEY, CDR2 SVGAGI. V lost 6 bases to trimming and J lost 2 bases, with 9 bases between them. CDR3 length: 13 residues. This CDR3 is CASRGSITDTQYF. CDR3 in DNA: TGTGCCAGCAGAGGTAGCATCACAGATACGCAGTATTTT.

The chain uses TRBV9 and TRBJ1-2; D may be TRBD1 (5 bases). CDR1 and CDR2 (germline): SGDLS, YYNGEE. The CDR3 contains 14 residues. V was pared by 0 bases and J by 5 bases, with 11 bases between. The DNA for the CDR3 is TGTGCCAGCAGCGTAGAAGGGCAGGGATATGGCTACACCTTC. It codes for CASSVEGQGYGYTF. Full variable domain (rest looked up from reference TRBV9 and TRBJ1-2): DSGVTQTPKHLITATGQRVTLRCSPRSGDLSVYWYQQSLDQGLQFLIQYYNGEERAKGNILERFSAQQFPDLHSELNLSSLELGDSALYFCASSVEGQGYGYTFGSGTRLTVV.

V and J are TRBV19 and TRBJ1-6; TRBD1 matches 8 bases. The CDR3 is 14 amino acids. V dropped 7 bases and J dropped 5; count of bases not matched to a gene: 4. The germline gives CDR1 LNHDA, CDR2 SQIVND (reference sequence). This CDR3 is CASKADRDNSPLHF. CDR3 nucleotides: TGTGCCAGTAAGGCGGACAGGGATAATTCACCCCTCCACTTT.

V and J are TRBV30 and TRBJ1-1; D unclear. Trimming took 2 bases from V and 0 from J, leaving 7 bases between them. CDR3 size: 13 residues. The germline V gene encodes CDR1 GTSNPN and CDR2 SVGIG (reference sequence). The CDR3 nucleotides are TGTGCCTGGAGTAAAATATTGAACACTGAAGCTTTCTTT. Residues: CAWSKILNTEAFF.

The V call is TRBV9, the J call TRBJ1-5; no firm D call. The V gene lost 3 bases and the J gene lost 7 bases, with 14 bases spanning the gap. Germline CDR1 and CDR2: SGDLS and YYNGEE. CDR3 length: 14 residues. CDR3 DNA: TGTGCCAGCAGCGGGCCCCGGGCGTCCCAGCCCCAGCATTTT. It yields the protein CASSGPRASQPQHF.

The J gene is TRBJ1-5, the V gene TRBV7-9, with 8 bases that match TRBD1. V gave up 5 bases and J gave up 0 bases; unmatched junction bases: 9. Germline loops: CDR1 SEHNR, CDR2 FQNEAQ (reference sequence). The CDR3 extends over 17 amino acids. CDR3 nucleotide sequence: TGTGCCAGCAGCCCGCTGGACAGGGCCTATAGCAATCAGCCCCAGCATTTT. This translates into CASSPLDRAYSNQPQHF.

The rearrangement joins TRBV5-1 to TRBJ2-2; tentative D call: TRBD1 (6 bases). CDR1 is SGHRS, CDR2 YFSETQ, per germline. Trimming removed 0 bases at V and 4 bases at J, with 7 bases between. The CDR3 covers 14 residues. CDR3 sequence: CASSLVQGTGELFF. CDR3 sequence (DNA): TGCGCCAGCAGCTTGGTACAGGGCACCGGGGAGCTGTTTTTT.

The chain links TRBV19 to TRBJ2-3; TRBD2 agrees at 7 bases. The CDR3 contains 13 residues. Trimming removed 9 bases from V and 1 base from J; junction bases left unmatched: 4. Germline V gene sequence: CDR1 LNHDA, CDR2 SQIVND (reference sequence). The CDR3 region is CARTTSGTDTQYF. The CDR3 region has the DNA TGTGCCAGGACCACTAGCGGCACAGATACGCAGTATTTT.

The rearrangement uses TRBV6-6 and TRBJ2-4; D may match TRBD1 or TRBD2 (6 bases each). Germline values: CDR1 MNHNY, CDR2 SVGAGI (reference sequence). Trimming removed 6 bases from V and 0 bases from J, with 12 bases in between. This CDR3 is 15 amino acids long. The CDR3 sequence is CASRRDTVAKNIQYF. For the CDR3, the DNA is TGTGCCAGCAGGCGGGACACCGTAGCCAAAAACATTCAGTACTTC.

This clone was counted a single time. The rearrangement uses TRBV5-4 and TRBJ1-2; 7 bases line up with TRBD1. This CDR3 has 12 residues. Per the germline V gene, CDR1 is SGHNT and CDR2 is YYREEE (reference sequence). V gave up 3 bases and J gave up 6 bases; unmatched junction bases: 2. Here the CDR3 reads CASSWQGDGYTF. The CDR3 coding sequence is TGTGCCAGCAGCTGGCAGGGGGATGGCTACACCTTC.

The V call is TRBV3-1 (or the pseudogene TRBV3-2), the J call TRBJ2-7; TRBD2 might be the D (5 bases). V shed 4 bases and J shed 0 bases, with 22 bases lying between them. CDR3 length: 18 residues. CDR1 LGHDT and CDR2 YNNKEL come from the germline V gene (reference sequence). The CDR3, as DNA: TGTGCCAGCAGCCCCCTTGGGCGCGGGTCTAAAAGCTCCTACGAGCAGTACTTC. Translated, it gives CASSPLGRGSKSSYEQYF.

This CDR3 reads CASSKQGYGAFF. The CDR3 DNA reads TGTGCCAGCAGTAAACAGGGTTACGGAGCTTTCTTT. The rearrangement links TRBV7-2 to TRBJ1-1; D perhaps matches TRBD1 (6 bases). The CDR3 length is 12 residues. CDR1 is SGHTA and CDR2 is FQGNSA in the germline V gene. V shed 6 bases and J shed 10 bases, with 15 bases lying between them.

J is TRBJ2-7 and V is TRBV5-6, with TRBD2 identical over 7 bases. V shed 4 bases and J 0 bases; nucleotides not matched to a gene: 10. This CDR3 contains 16 residues. Looked up from germline, CDR1 is SGHDT and CDR2 is YYEEEE. Written as DNA, the CDR3 is TGTGCCAGCAGCGTCCTTCAACTAGCGAACTCCTACGAGCAGTACTTC. Translating it yields CASSVLQLANSYEQYF.

V and J are TRBV19 and TRBJ2-3, with D perhaps TRBD2 (6 bases). The V end lost 4 bases, the J end lost 2 bases, and 13 bases lay between the germline ends. Germline CDR1 LNHDA, CDR2 SQIVND (reference sequence). This CDR3 region has 15 residues. CDR3 region: CASSSLSGDTDTQYF. The CDR3 region has the DNA TGTGCCAGTAGTAGTCTCTCGGGGGACACAGATACGCAGTATTTT. Full variable domain (missing parts from reference TRBV19 and TRBJ2-3): DGGITQSPKYLFRKEGQNVTLSCEQNLNHDAMYWYRQDPGQGLRLIYYSQIVNDFQKGDIAEGYSVSREKKESFPLTVTSAQKNPTAFYLCASSSLSGDTDTQYFGPGTRLTVL.

The V call is TRBV9, the J call TRBJ1-6, with D unresolved. CDR1 is SGDLS and CDR2 is YYNGEE in the germline V gene. The CDR3 sequence is 16 residues long. Trimming left V 4 bases short and J 0 bases short, with 11 bases between. CDR3 in DNA: TGTGCCAGCAGCCCGGCGGCGAGCTCCTATAATTCACCCCTCCACTTT. It codes for CASSPAASSYNSPLHF.

The count of this clone is one. V and J are TRBV19 and TRBJ1-5; TRBD1 matches at 9 bases. The length of the CDR3 is 15 residues. CDR1 is LNHDA, CDR2 SQIVND, per germline (reference sequence). The junction had 10 bases not matched to a gene; V was cut back by 7 bases and J by 6 bases. CDR3 sequence (DNA): TGTGCCAGTAATCCGAGGGGACAGGGAGGTCAGCCCCAGCATTTT. This codes for CASNPRGQGGQPQHF.

The CDR3 sequence: CASSLQRSGADTQYF. The CDR3 DNA follows: TGTGCCAGCAGTTTGCAGCGTTCGGGGGCAGATACGCAGTATTTT. The V and J genes are TRBV27 and TRBJ2-3; a possible D gene is TRBD2 (6 bases). Trimming removed 3 bases from V and 4 bases from J, with 14 bases in between. The CDR3 sequence is 15 residues long. Looked up from germline, CDR1 is MNHEY and CDR2 is SMNVEV (reference sequence).